The 17 T cell receptor beta chains presented below share a single source sample, sequenced in a study of T cell responses to AZD1222 COVID-19 vaccine. Produced via immunoSEQ multiplex PCR; TCRdb's table is partial and in-frame only. The profile covers 150,000 to 200,000 clones, with around 86% appearing a single time and less than 3% taken by the ten largest. The sequenced sample was peripheral blood, obtained on day 0 of MenACWY control vaccination. The receptors were sampled from an adult in good health.

In its sample, this clone was seen once. V and J are TRBV5-4 and TRBJ1-1; D is possibly TRBD1 (5 bases). V was shortened by 2 bases and J by 2 bases, with 10 bases between the two germline ends. CDR1 is SGHNT, CDR2 YYREEE, per germline (reference sequence). The CDR3 has 14 amino acids. The CDR3 sequence: CASSFGHPNTEAFF. For the CDR3, the DNA is TGTGCCAGCAGCTTCGGACACCCAAACACTGAAGCTTTCTTT.

This chain connects TRBV6-5 to TRBJ1-5; possible D gene TRBD1, 5 bases. The CDR3 has 16 residues. CDR1 and CDR2 from the germline V gene are MNHEY and SVGAGI. Trimming took off 4 bases at V and 0 bases at J, with 13 bases between the two ends. The chain's CDR3 is CASSSPGGYSNQPQHF. CDR3 in DNA: TGTGCCAGCAGTTCGCCGGGGGGTTATAGCAATCAGCCCCAGCATTTT.

This chain uses TRBV6-5 with TRBJ2-7; 11 nucleotides line up with TRBD2. Losses at the gene ends were 0 bases for V and 1 base for J; bases not matched to a gene: 2. Germline-derived CDR1 and CDR2 are MNHEY and SVGAGI. The CDR3 has 16 amino acids. CDR3 bases: TGTGCCAGCAGTTACTCCCGGACTAGCGGGTCCTACGAGCAGTACTTC. Residues: CASSYSRTSGSYEQYF.

J is TRBJ2-6 and V is TRBV18, with no clear D. CDR1 and CDR2 from the germline V gene are KGHSH and LQKENI. The CDR3 is 17 amino acids. V lost 3 bases and J 0 bases, leaving 12 bases between the germline ends. In DNA, the CDR3 is TGTGCCAGCTCACCTCGAGGCAGTGCCTCTGGGGCCAACGTCCTGACTTTC. Translated, it gives CASSPRGSASGANVLTF. The complete variable domain, with remaining parts taken from reference TRBV18 and TRBJ2-6, reads NAGVMQNPRHLVRRRGQEARLRCSPMKGHSHVYWYRQLPEEGLKFMVYLQKENIIDESGMPKERFSAEFPKEGPSILRIQQVVRGDSAAYFCASSPRGSASGANVLTFGAGSRLTVL.

The table lists this clone with a count of one. The chain recombines TRBV28 with TRBJ1-1; TRBD1 might be the D (5 bases). CDR1 and CDR2 from the germline V gene are MDHEN and SYDVKM. Trimming cost V 5 bases and J 3 bases, with 10 bases left between them. This CDR3 region has 13 residues. This CDR3 reads CASSEGRYTEAFF. CDR3 nucleotide sequence: TGTGCCAGCAGTGAGGGGCGATACACTGAAGCTTTCTTT.

The chain has TRBV7-9 and TRBJ2-2; D unclear. V was shortened by 1 base and J by 2 bases, with 5 bases between the two germline ends. The germline V gene encodes CDR1 SEHNR and CDR2 FQNEAQ (reference sequence). There are 14 residues in the CDR3. DNA of the CDR3: TGTGCCAGCAGCTTAGACAGTAACACCGGGGAGCTGTTTTTT. Translated: CASSLDSNTGELFF.

This chain links TRBV28 with TRBJ2-7, with D maybe TRBD2 (6 bases). The CDR3 spans 15 residues. The V and J ends lost 4 bases and 0 bases respectively, with 13 bases between them. Germline V gives CDR1 MDHEN, CDR2 SYDVKM. CDR3 sequence reads: CASSYAGSSSYEQYF. For the CDR3, the DNA is TGTGCCAGCAGTTATGCGGGATCCTCCTCCTACGAGCAGTACTTC.

This sequence joins TRBV19 and TRBJ1-5; D is unresolved. The CDR3 runs to 17 residues. Germline CDR1 reads LNHDA; CDR2 reads SQIVND (reference sequence). V was clipped by 0 bases and J by 2 bases, with 14 bases between them. The CDR3 region is CASSIEFASMGNQPQHF. In DNA, the CDR3 is TGTGCCAGTAGTATAGAGTTCGCCAGCATGGGCAATCAGCCCCAGCATTTT.

The chain links TRBV2 to TRBJ2-7; 10 nucleotides line up with TRBD1. The CDR3 is 14 amino acids. CDR1 is SNHLY and CDR2 is FYNNEI in the germline V gene. Unmatched junction bases numbered 2, after V lost 5 bases and J lost 1 base. CDR3 residues: CASSRDRGSYEQYF. The DNA for the CDR3 is TGTGCCAGCAGTCGGGACAGGGGTTCCTACGAGCAGTACTTC.

CDR3 sequence: CASSSAGSRAATNEKLFF. The CDR3 DNA reads as TGTGCCAGCAGTTCAGCAGGGTCACGGGCCGCAACTAATGAAAAACTGTTTTTT. V is TRBV27 and J is TRBJ1-4; D is perhaps TRBD1 (5 bases). V lost 4 bases and J 0 bases, leaving 18 bases between the germline ends. Germline-derived CDR1 and CDR2 are MNHEY and SMNVEV (reference sequence). CDR3 length: 18 residues. The variable domain in full, completed from reference TRBV27 and TRBJ1-4, reads EAQVTQNPRYLITVTGKKLTVTCSQNMNHEYMSWYRQDPGLGLRQIYYSMNVEVTDKGDVPEGYKVSRKEKRNFPLILESPSPNQTSLYFCASSSAGSRAATNEKLFFGSGTQLSVL.

V gene TRBV14 combines with J gene TRBJ2-2; D is possibly TRBD1 (6 bases). In germline, CDR1 is SGHDN, CDR2 FVKESK. V lost 1 base and J lost 3, with 9 bases in between. The CDR3 has 15 residues. The CDR3 reads CASSQVPGDTGELFF. The CDR3 DNA follows: TGTGCCAGCAGCCAAGTCCCAGGGGACACCGGGGAGCTGTTTTTT.

The chain combines TRBV11-3 with TRBJ2-1; no firm D call. The CDR3 runs 13 residues. Germline V gives CDR1 SGHNT, CDR2 YENEEA. Trimming removed 1 base at V and 4 bases at J, with 5 bases between. CDR3 sequence (DNA): TGTGCCAGCAGCTTAGGAGTATACAATGAGCAGTTCTTC. It yields the protein CASSLGVYNEQFF.

V and J are TRBV28 and TRBJ2-7, with 7 bases identical to TRBD2. CDR1 and CDR2 (germline): MDHEN, SYDVKM. The J segment lost 0 bases and the V segment lost 6 bases, leaving 5 bases of the junction unmatched. The CDR3 spans 14 residues. The CDR3 DNA follows: TGTGCCAGCAGGGGAGCGGGGAGCTCCTACGAGCAGTACTTC. Translated: CASRGAGSSYEQYF.

Points on this clone: A read error may produce the germline difference seen at one junction end. V and J are TRBV2 and TRBJ1-3; no clear D. The CDR3 runs to 12 residues. Germline V lookup: CDR1 SNHLY, CDR2 FYNNEI. The CDR3 DNA follows: TGTGCCAGCAGTGAAGAAAGATCGACCGAAAATTTT. Translating it yields CASSEERSTENF.

CDR3 in DNA: TGCGCCAGCAGCCCCCGACTGGCCCTCGGGGTGACAAACACCGGGGAGCTGTTTTTT. This codes for CASSPRLALGVTNTGELFF. The J gene is TRBJ2-2, the V gene TRBV4-1; maybe TRBD2 (5 bases). Per germline, CDR1 MGHRA and CDR2 YSYEKL. Trimming pared 4 bases from V and 2 bases from J, leaving 23 bases between. The CDR3 has 19 amino acids.

The chain carries TRBV5-1 and TRBJ1-4; 9 bases are a match to TRBD1. The germline gives CDR1 SGHRS, CDR2 YFSETQ. The ends lost 5 bases at V and 8 bases at J; junction bases unmatched: 7. The CDR3 totals 14 residues. CDR3 sequence: CASRPGQGPEKLFF. For the CDR3, the DNA is TGCGCCAGCAGACCGGGACAGGGTCCGGAAAAACTGTTTTTT.

CDR3 bases: TGTGCCAGCAGCTATGAATTTAATGAGCAGTTCTTC. Residues: CASSYEFNEQFF. The chain couples TRBV7-9 to TRBJ2-1; D remains unclear. This CDR3 is 12 amino acids long. The V end was cut by 4 bases, the J end by 7 bases, with 8 bases between. CDR1 and CDR2 (germline): SEHNR, FQNEAQ (reference sequence).